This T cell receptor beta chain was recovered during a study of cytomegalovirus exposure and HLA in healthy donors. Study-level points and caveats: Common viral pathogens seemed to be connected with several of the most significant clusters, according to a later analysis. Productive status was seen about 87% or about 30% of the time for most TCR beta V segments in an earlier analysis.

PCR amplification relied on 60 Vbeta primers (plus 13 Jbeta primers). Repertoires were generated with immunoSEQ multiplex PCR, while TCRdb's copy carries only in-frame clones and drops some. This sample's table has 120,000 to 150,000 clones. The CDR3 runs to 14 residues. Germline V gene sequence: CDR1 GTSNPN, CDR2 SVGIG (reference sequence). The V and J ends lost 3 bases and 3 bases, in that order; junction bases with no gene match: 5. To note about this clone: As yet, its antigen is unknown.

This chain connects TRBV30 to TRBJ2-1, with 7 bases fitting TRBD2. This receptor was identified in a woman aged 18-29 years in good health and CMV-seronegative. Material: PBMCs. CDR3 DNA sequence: TGTGCCTGGAGATCCAGCGGGAACTACAATGAGCAGTTCTTC. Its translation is CAWRSSGNYNEQFF.